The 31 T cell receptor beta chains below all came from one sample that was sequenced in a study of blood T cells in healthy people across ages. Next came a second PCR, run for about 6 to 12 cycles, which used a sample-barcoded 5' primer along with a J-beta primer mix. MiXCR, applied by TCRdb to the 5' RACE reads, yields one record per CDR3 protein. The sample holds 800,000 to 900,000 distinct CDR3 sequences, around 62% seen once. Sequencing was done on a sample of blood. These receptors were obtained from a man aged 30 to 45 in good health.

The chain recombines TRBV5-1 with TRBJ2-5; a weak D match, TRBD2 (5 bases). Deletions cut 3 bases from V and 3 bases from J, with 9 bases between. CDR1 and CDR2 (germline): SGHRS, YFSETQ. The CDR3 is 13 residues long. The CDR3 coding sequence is TGCGCCAGCAGCTGGACGAGGGAAGAGACCCAGTACTTC. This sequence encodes CASSWTREETQYF. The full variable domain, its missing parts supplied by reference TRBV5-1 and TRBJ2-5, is KAGVTQTPRYLIKTRGQQVTLSCSPISGHRSVSWYQQTPGQGLQFLFEYFSETQRNKGNFPGRFSGRQFSNSRSEMNVSTLELGDSALYLCASSWTREETQYFGPGTRLLVL.

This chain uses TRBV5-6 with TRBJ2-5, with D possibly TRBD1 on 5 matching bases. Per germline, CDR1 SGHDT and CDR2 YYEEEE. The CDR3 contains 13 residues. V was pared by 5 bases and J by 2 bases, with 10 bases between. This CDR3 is CASSHRRQETQYF. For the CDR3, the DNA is TGTGCCAGCAGTCACAGGCGGCAAGAGACCCAGTACTTC.

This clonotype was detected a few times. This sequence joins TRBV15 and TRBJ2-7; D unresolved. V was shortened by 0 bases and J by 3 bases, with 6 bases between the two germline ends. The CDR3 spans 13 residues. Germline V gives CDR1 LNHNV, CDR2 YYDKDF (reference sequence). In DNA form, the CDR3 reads TGTGCCACCAGCAGAGATGCGGACTACGAGCAGTACTTC. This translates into CATSRDADYEQYF. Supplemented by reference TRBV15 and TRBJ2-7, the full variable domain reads DAMVIQNPRYQVTQFGKPVTLSCSQTLNHNVMYWYQQKSSQAPKLLFHYYDKDFNNEADTPDNFQSRRPNTSFCFLDIRSPGLGDTAMYLCATSRDADYEQYFGPGTRLTVT.

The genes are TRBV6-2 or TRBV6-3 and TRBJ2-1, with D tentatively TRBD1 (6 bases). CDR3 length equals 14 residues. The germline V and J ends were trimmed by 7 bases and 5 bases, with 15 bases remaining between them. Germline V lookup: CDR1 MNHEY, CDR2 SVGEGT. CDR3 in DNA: TGTGCCAGCACTGGGCCAGGGGCCCACAATGAGCAGTTCTTC. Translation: CASTGPGAHNEQFF.

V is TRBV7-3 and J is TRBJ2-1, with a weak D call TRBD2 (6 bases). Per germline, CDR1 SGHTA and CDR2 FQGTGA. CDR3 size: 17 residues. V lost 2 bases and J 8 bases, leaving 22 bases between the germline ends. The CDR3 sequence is CASSLAMPGSGEDEQFF. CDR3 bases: TGTGCCAGCAGCTTAGCGATGCCGGGGTCGGGAGAGGATGAGCAGTTCTTC.

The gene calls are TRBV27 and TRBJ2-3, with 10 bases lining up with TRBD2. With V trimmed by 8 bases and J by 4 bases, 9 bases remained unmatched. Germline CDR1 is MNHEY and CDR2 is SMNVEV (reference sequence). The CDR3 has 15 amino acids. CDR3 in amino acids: CASGLAGGRPDTQYF. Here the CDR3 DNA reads TGTGCCAGCGGATTAGCGGGGGGCCGTCCAGATACGCAGTATTTT.

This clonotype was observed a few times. The CDR3 nucleotides read TGCGCCAGCAGCCAAGGGCGCCTCAGCGAAAAACTGTTTTTT. Protein: CASSQGRLSEKLFF. The V call is TRBV4-3, the J call TRBJ1-4; D is undetermined. The V gene lost 1 base and the J gene lost 8 bases, with 11 bases spanning the gap. The CDR3 is 14 residues long. CDR1 is LGHNA and CDR2 is YSLEER in the germline V gene.

Here the CDR3 DNA reads TGTGCCAGCAGCCGACGCCGGGACAGAAACTACGAGCAGTACTTC. Translated: CASSRRRDRNYEQYF. The chain combines TRBV14 with TRBJ2-4; 7 bases align to TRBD1. The J call may be incorrect, as the DNA end agrees better with TRBJ2-7. The CDR3 totals 15 residues. Per germline, CDR1 SGHDN and CDR2 FVKESK.

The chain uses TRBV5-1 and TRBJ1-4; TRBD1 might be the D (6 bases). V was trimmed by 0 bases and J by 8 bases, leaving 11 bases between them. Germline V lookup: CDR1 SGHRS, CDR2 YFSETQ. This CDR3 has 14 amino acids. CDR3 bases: TGCGCCAGCAGCTTGGAAACAGGGCACGAAAAACTGTTTTTT. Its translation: CASSLETGHEKLFF.

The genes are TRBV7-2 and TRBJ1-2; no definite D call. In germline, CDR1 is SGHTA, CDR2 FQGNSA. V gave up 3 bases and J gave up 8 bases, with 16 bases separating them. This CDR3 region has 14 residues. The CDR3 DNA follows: TGTGCCAGCAGCTTGGCCGGGAGGCATAACGGCTACACCTTC. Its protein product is CASSLAGRHNGYTF.

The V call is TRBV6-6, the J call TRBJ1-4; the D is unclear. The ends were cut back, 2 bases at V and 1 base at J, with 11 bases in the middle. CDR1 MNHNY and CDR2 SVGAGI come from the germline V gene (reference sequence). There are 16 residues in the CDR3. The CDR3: CASSYGRGRTNEKLFF. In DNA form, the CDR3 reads TGTGCCAGCAGTTACGGGCGCGGACGAACTAATGAAAAACTGTTTTTT.

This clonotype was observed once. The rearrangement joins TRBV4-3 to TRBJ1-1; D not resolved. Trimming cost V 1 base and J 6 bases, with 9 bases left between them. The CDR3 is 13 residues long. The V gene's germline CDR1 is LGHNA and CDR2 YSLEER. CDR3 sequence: CASSQVDYAEAFF. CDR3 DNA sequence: TGCGCCAGCAGCCAAGTTGACTACGCTGAAGCTTTCTTT.

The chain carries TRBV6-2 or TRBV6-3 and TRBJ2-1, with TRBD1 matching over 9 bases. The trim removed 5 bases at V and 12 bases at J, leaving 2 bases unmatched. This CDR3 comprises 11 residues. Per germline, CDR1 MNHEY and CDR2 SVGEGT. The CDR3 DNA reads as TGTGCCAGCAGTACGACAGGGGGGCAGTTCTTC. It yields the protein CASSTTGGQFF.

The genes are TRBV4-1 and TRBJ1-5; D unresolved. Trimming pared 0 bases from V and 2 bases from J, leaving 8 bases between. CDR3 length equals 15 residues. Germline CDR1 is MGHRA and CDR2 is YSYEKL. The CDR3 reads CASSQDQQRNQPQHF. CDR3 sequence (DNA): TGCGCCAGCAGCCAAGATCAACAGCGCAATCAGCCCCAGCATTTT.

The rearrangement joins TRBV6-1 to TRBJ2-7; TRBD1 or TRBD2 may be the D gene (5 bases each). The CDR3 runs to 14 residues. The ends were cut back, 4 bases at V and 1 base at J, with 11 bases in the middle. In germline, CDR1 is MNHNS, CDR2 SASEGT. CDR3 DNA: TGTGCCAGCAGTGCGGGGCAGGAGTCCTACGAGCAGTACTTC. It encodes CASSAGQESYEQYF.

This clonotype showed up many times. The DNA for the CDR3 is TGCGCCAGCAGCTCGGATGGGGGAAGGGATGAGCAGTTCTTC. It codes for CASSSDGGRDEQFF. The genes are TRBV5-1 and TRBJ2-1; the D gene could be TRBD1 or TRBD2 (5 bases each). Germline CDR1 reads SGHRS; CDR2 reads YFSETQ. The CDR3 sequence is 14 residues long. The V end lost 3 bases, the J end lost 8 bases, and 15 bases lay between the germline ends. The full variable domain, rest sourced from reference TRBV5-1 and TRBJ2-1, is KAGVTQTPRYLIKTRGQQVTLSCSPISGHRSVSWYQQTPGQGLQFLFEYFSETQRNKGNFPGRFSGRQFSNSRSEMNVSTLELGDSALYLCASSSDGGRDEQFFGPGTRLTVL.

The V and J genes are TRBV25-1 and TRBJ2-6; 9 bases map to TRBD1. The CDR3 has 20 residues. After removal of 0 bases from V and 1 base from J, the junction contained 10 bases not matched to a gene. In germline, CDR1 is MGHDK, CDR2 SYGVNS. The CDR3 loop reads CASSEYIPGQGESGANVLTF. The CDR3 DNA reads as TGTGCCAGCAGTGAATATATCCCGGGACAGGGTGAATCTGGGGCCAACGTCCTGACTTTC.

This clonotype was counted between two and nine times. The chain's CDR3 is CASAKDRVDYEQYF. The CDR3 DNA follows: TGTGCCAGCGCCAAGGATAGGGTCGACTACGAGCAGTACTTC. The V call is TRBV7-2, the J call TRBJ2-7; D is unresolved. Trimming pared 8 bases from V and 3 bases from J, leaving 17 bases between. The CDR3 length is 14 residues. Per germline, CDR1 SGHTA and CDR2 FQGNSA.

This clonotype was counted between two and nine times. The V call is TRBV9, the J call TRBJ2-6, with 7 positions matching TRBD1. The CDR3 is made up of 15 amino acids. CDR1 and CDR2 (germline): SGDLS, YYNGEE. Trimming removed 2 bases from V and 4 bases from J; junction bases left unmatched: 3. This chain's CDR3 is CASSVTGIGANVLTF. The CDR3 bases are TGTGCCAGCAGCGTGACAGGGATCGGGGCCAACGTCCTGACTTTC.

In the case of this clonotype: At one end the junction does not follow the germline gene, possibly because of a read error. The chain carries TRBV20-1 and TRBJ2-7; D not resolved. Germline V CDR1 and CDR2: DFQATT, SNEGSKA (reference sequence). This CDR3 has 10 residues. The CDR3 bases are TGCAGGGCTAGGTTAGGGGAGCAGTACTTC. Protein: CRARLGEQYF.

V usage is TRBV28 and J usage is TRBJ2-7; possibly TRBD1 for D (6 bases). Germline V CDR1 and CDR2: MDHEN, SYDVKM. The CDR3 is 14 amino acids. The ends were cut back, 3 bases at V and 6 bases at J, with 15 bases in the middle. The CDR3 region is CASSFSGAAREQYF. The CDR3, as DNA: TGTGCCAGCAGTTTTTCAGGGGCGGCGCGCGAGCAGTACTTC.

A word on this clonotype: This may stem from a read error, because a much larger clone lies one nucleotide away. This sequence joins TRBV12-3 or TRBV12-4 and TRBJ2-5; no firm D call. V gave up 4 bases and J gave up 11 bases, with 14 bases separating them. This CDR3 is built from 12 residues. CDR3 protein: CASSSYKDEQYF. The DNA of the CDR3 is TGTGCCAGCAGTTCCTACAAGGATGAGCAGTACTTC.

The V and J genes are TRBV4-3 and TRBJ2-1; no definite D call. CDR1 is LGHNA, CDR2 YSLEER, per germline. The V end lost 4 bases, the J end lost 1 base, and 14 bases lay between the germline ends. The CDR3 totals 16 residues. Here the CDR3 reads CASSRSTVQSYNEQFF. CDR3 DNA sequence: TGCGCCAGCAGCCGAAGTACGGTCCAGTCCTACAATGAGCAGTTCTTC.

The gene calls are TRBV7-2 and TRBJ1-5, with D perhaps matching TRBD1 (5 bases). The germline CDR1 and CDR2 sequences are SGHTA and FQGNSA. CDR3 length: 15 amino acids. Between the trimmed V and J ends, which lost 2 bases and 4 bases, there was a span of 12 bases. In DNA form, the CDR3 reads TGTGCCAGCAGCTTAAGTCGGGGCCTGAATCAGCCCCAGCATTTT. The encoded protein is CASSLSRGLNQPQHF.

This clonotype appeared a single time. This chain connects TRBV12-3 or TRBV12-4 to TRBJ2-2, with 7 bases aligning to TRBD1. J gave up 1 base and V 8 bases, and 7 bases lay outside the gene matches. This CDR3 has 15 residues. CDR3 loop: CASHDRGQNTGELFF. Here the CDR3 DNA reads TGTGCCAGCCACGATAGGGGGCAGAACACCGGGGAGCTGTTTTTT.

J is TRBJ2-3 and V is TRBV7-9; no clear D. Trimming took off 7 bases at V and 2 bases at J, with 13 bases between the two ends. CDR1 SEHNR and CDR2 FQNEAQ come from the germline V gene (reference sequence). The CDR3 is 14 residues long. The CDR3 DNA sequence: TGTGCCAGCACCTCCCTCGATTCCACAGATACGCAGTATTTT. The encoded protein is CASTSLDSTDTQYF.

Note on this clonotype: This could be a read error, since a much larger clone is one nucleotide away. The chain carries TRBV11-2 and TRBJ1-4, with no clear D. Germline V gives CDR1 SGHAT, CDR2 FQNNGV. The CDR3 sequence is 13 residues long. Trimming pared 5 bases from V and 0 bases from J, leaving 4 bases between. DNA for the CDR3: TGTGCCAGCAGCCCTTCAACTAATGAAAAACTGTTTTTT. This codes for CASSPSTNEKLFF.

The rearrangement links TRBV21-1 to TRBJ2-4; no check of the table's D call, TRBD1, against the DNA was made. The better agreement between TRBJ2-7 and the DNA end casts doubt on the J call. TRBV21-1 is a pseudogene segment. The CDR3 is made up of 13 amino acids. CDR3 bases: TGTGCCAGCAGCCAAGCGGGGGCGGGCGAGCAGTACTTC. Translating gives CASSQAGAGEQYF.

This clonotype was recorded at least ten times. Here the CDR3 reads CSAALGGGGQETQYF. The DNA of the CDR3 is TGCAGTGCTGCCCTCGGCGGGGGAGGACAAGAGACCCAGTACTTC. This chain joins TRBV20-1 and TRBJ2-5; 7 bases line up with TRBD2. This CDR3 is 15 amino acids long. V shed 5 bases and J 2 bases; nucleotides not matched to a gene: 11. CDR1 DFQATT and CDR2 SNEGSKA come from the germline V gene (reference sequence).

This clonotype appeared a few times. This chain's CDR3 is CASSYSTGGEQFF. For the CDR3, the DNA is TGTGCCAGCAGTTACTCGACAGGCGGTGAGCAGTTCTTC. This sequence joins TRBV6-5 and TRBJ2-1; D is perhaps TRBD1 (6 bases). The CDR3 is 13 amino acids. Trimming took off 0 bases at V and 9 bases at J, with 9 bases between the two ends. In germline, CDR1 is MNHEY, CDR2 SVGAGI.

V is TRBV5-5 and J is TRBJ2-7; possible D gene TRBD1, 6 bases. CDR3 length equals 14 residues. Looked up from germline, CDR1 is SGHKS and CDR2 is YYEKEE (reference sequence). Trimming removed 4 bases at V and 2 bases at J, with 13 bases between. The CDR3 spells CASSTGYPPYEQYF. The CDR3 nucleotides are TGTGCCAGCAGCACAGGGTATCCCCCCTACGAGCAGTACTTC.